These 26 T cell receptor beta chains were sequenced from one sample in a study of persistence of HIV-infected CD4 T cells. The immunoSEQ assay was version 4, run in survey mode. This table comes from immunoSEQ multiplex PCR, and its TCRdb copy is limited to in-frame clones, with some not included. The table lists roughly 41,000 clones, less than 90% of them singletons. Antigens of these TCRs are unknown. Stimulation used about 9.5 ug/mL lysate from CMV-infected fibroblasts. Memory cells lacking CD40L and CD69 with high CD45RO were sorted. The sample in question was CD4+ T cells sorted from PBMCs after approximately 20-hour stimulation, obtained from a patient who received antiretroviral therapy. These receptor sequences come from an adult man with HIV who was CMV-seropositive.

This CDR3 reads CASSPRAPDTQYF. DNA for the CDR3: TGTGCCAGCAGCCCTCGGGCGCCAGATACGCAGTATTTT. V and J are TRBV9 and TRBJ2-3, with D uncertain. Trimming left V 4 bases short and J 4 bases short, with 10 bases between. The germline V gene has CDR1 SGDLS and CDR2 YYNGEE. The CDR3 runs to 13 residues.

The V and J genes are TRBV19 and TRBJ2-4; D remains unclear. Germline CDR1 reads LNHDA; CDR2 reads SQIVND (reference sequence). Between the trimmed V and J ends, which lost 8 bases and 1 base, there was a span of 6 bases. The CDR3 totals 12 residues. The CDR3 sequence is CASGVAKNIQYF. As DNA, the CDR3 is TGTGCCAGTGGGGTGGCCAAAAACATTCAGTACTTC. Variable domain in full (rest from reference TRBV19 and TRBJ2-4): DGGITQSPKYLFRKEGQNVTLSCEQNLNHDAMYWYRQDPGQGLRLIYYSQIVNDFQKGDIAEGYSVSREKKESFPLTVTSAQKNPTAFYLCASGVAKNIQYFGAGTRLSVL.

The chain uses TRBV7-9 and TRBJ1-1, with D hard to call. Germline CDR1 is SEHNR and CDR2 is FQNEAQ (reference sequence). Deletions cut 1 base from V and 3 bases from J, with 12 bases between. This CDR3 is 15 amino acids long. The CDR3 DNA reads as TGTGCCAGCAGCTTAGGAACCTCTAGGGACACTGAAGCTTTCTTT. Encoded protein: CASSLGTSRDTEAFF.

The gene calls are TRBV29-1 and TRBJ1-5; D unclear. The V and J ends lost 4 bases and 0 bases respectively, with 4 bases between them. CDR1 and CDR2 from the germline V gene are SQVTM and ANQGSEA. The length of the CDR3 is 12 residues. DNA for the CDR3: TGCAGCGTTGGGACTAGCAATCAGCCCCAGCATTTT. It codes for CSVGTSNQPQHF.

There are a few counts of this clone. DNA of the CDR3: TGTGCCATCAGTGAGAGGGGGAGCACAGATACGCAGTATTTT. Its protein product is CAISERGSTDTQYF. The chain couples TRBV10-3 to TRBJ2-3, with D tentatively TRBD1 (6 bases). The CDR3 has 14 residues. V shed 2 bases and J shed 0 bases, with 6 bases lying between them. Germline CDR1 and CDR2: ENHRY and SYGVKD.

The rearrangement uses TRBV27 and TRBJ1-2; tentative D call: TRBD1 (6 bases). The CDR3 runs to 14 residues. V dropped 3 bases and J dropped 8 bases, with 16 bases sitting between them. CDR1 and CDR2 (germline): MNHEY, SMNVEV (reference sequence). This chain's CDR3 is CASSLDSQLGGYTF. CDR3 coding DNA: TGTGCCAGCAGTTTGGACAGTCAACTGGGAGGCTACACCTTC.

The chain employs TRBV18 and TRBJ1-2, with D possibly matching TRBD1 (5 bases). This CDR3 region has 14 residues. V was pared by 4 bases and J by 0 bases, with 9 bases between. Germline lookup yields CDR1 KGHSH and CDR2 LQKENI. CDR3 nucleotides: TGTGCCAGCTCACTCGACAGCACTAACTATGGCTACACCTTC. Amino acid sequence: CASSLDSTNYGYTF.

This chain uses TRBV19 with TRBJ2-3; TRBD2 agrees at 7 bases. CDR1 and CDR2 from the germline V gene are LNHDA and SQIVND (reference sequence). This CDR3 contains 15 residues. Trimming cost V 6 bases and J 0 bases; bases outside gene matches: 6. The CDR3 DNA reads TGTGCCAGTAGGGGTCTAGCGGCTAGCACAGATACGCAGTATTTT. Translating it yields CASRGLAASTDTQYF.

This chain's CDR3 is CASSLCTTSSYEQYF. DNA for the CDR3: TGTGCCAGCAGCCTTTGTACCACTTCCTCGTACGAGCAGTACTTC. This sequence joins TRBV21-1 and TRBJ2-7; the DNA was not compared with TRBD2, the D call given in the table. TRBV21-1 is shown as a pseudogene. The CDR3 contains 15 residues.

The chain carries TRBV3-1 (or the pseudogene TRBV3-2) and TRBJ2-2; D call uncertain. Germline V gene data show CDR1 as LGHDT and CDR2 as YNNKEL (reference sequence). This CDR3 has 16 amino acids. V lost 1 base and J lost 7, with 16 bases in between. The CDR3 coding sequence is TGTGCCAGCAGCCAAGGAGCTCTAGGAGACGGCGGGGAGCTGTTTTTT. Amino acids: CASSQGALGDGGELFF.

The rearrangement joins TRBV3-1 (or the pseudogene TRBV3-2) to TRBJ2-7; TRBD2 matches 7 bases. CDR1 and CDR2 from the germline V gene are LGHDT and YNNKEL (reference sequence). The CDR3 is 14 amino acids. V lost 4 bases and J lost 2; bases outside the gene matches: 5. The DNA of the CDR3 is TGTGCCAGCAGCCGGGCCAGCGGGACCTACGAGCAGTACTTC. As protein: CASSRASGTYEQYF.

The table lists this clone with a few counts. V and J are TRBV7-2 and TRBJ1-1; a weak D match, TRBD1 (5 bases). Trimming left V 6 bases short and J 3 bases short, with 11 bases between. The CDR3 sequence is 13 residues long. Germline values: CDR1 SGHTA, CDR2 FQGNSA. CDR3 DNA: TGTGCCAGCAGTTCCCAGGGTTACACTGAAGCTTTCTTT. Translated, it gives CASSSQGYTEAFF.

This chain uses TRBV5-1 with TRBJ1-1; the D gene is possibly TRBD1 (5 bases). From germline, CDR1 is SGHRS and CDR2 YFSETQ. CDR3 size: 13 residues. Deletions cut 5 bases from V and 0 bases from J, with 8 bases between. CDR3: CASRQALNTEAFF. CDR3 in DNA: TGCGCCAGCAGACAGGCGTTGAACACTGAAGCTTTCTTT.

V usage is TRBV4-1 and J usage is TRBJ2-3; 10 nucleotides agree with TRBD2. Per germline, CDR1 MGHRA and CDR2 YSYEKL. This CDR3 is 20 amino acids long. V was clipped by 0 bases and J by 0 bases; unmatched bases: 12. CDR3 sequence (DNA): TGCGCCAGCAGCCAAGAAAGGAGGCCTAGCGGGGGATATAGCACAGATACGCAGTATTTT. Amino acids: CASSQERRPSGGYSTDTQYF.

This clone has a single count. The chain combines TRBV15 with TRBJ1-1; 7 bases are shared with TRBD1. Looked up from germline, CDR1 is LNHNV and CDR2 is YYDKDF (reference sequence). The CDR3 length is 14 residues. V dropped 5 bases and J dropped 1; count of bases not matched to a gene: 4. CDR3 in amino acids: CATSARTGNTEAFF. The CDR3 coding sequence is TGTGCCACCAGCGCCCGGACAGGGAACACTGAAGCTTTCTTT.

This chain links TRBV19 with TRBJ2-7; TRBD2 aligns across 7 bases. CDR1 is LNHDA, CDR2 SQIVND, per germline (reference sequence). After removal of 5 bases from V and 0 bases from J, the junction contained 10 bases not matched to a gene. The CDR3 is 16 residues long. The CDR3: CASSSPGGGSSYEQYF. As DNA, the CDR3 is TGTGCCAGTAGTTCCCCCGGCGGGGGAAGCTCCTACGAGCAGTACTTC.

In this sample, this clone turned up once. This chain joins TRBV19 and TRBJ1-1, with 12 bases fitting TRBD1. The CDR3 is 16 residues long. Germline CDR1 reads LNHDA; CDR2 reads SQIVND (reference sequence). J was trimmed by 1 base and V by 6 bases; bases with no gene match: 6. DNA of the CDR3: TGTGCCAGTAGCCTTAAGGGACAGGGGGCGAACACTGAAGCTTTCTTT. Translated: CASSLKGQGANTEAFF. Together with reference TRBV19 and TRBJ1-1, the CDR3 gives the full variable domain: DGGITQSPKYLFRKEGQNVTLSCEQNLNHDAMYWYRQDPGQGLRLIYYSQIVNDFQKGDIAEGYSVSREKKESFPLTVTSAQKNPTAFYLCASSLKGQGANTEAFFGQGTRLTVV.

The CDR3 DNA is TGTGCCAGCAGCTCGGGGGGGCAGCAAGAGACCCAGTACTTC. Translation gives CASSSGGQQETQYF. The rearrangement joins TRBV7-9 to TRBJ2-5, with TRBD2 matching 8 bases. There are 14 residues in the CDR3. The V gene end was trimmed by 4 bases and the J gene end by 2 bases; junction bases not matched to a gene: 3. From germline, CDR1 is SEHNR and CDR2 FQNEAQ (reference sequence).

The chain joins TRBV19 to TRBJ2-6, with unresolved D. The CDR3 is made up of 16 amino acids. The V end was cut by 5 bases, the J end by 0 bases, with 11 bases between. Germline V gives CDR1 LNHDA, CDR2 SQIVND (reference sequence). This CDR3 reads CASSSGRYSGANVLTF. Here the CDR3 DNA reads TGTGCCAGTAGTTCGGGCCGCTACTCTGGGGCCAACGTCCTGACTTTC.

This chain links TRBV25-1 with TRBJ2-1; TRBD1 might be the D (6 bases). The V end was cut by 7 bases, the J end by 0 bases, with 16 bases between. There are 16 residues in the CDR3. Germline CDR1 MGHDK, CDR2 SYGVNS. This CDR3 reads CASKDSLTSSYNEQFF. The CDR3 DNA reads TGTGCCAGCAAGGACAGCCTAACTAGCTCCTACAATGAGCAGTTCTTC.

The chain carries TRBV15 and TRBJ2-7, with 8 bases lining up with TRBD1. V was clipped by 3 bases and J by 5 bases; unmatched bases: 0. Germline lookup yields CDR1 LNHNV and CDR2 YYDKDF (reference sequence). This CDR3 spans 12 amino acids. CDR3 DNA sequence: TGTGCCACCAGCAGGGACAGGGACGAGCAGTACTTC. It encodes CATSRDRDEQYF.

This rearrangement joins TRBV30 to TRBJ2-3; D might be TRBD1 (5 bases). The length of the CDR3 is 12 residues. V gave up 2 bases and J gave up 9 bases, with 12 bases separating them. Germline values: CDR1 GTSNPN, CDR2 SVGIG (reference sequence). In DNA, the CDR3 is TGTGCCTGGAGTATGGGGCAGCCCACGCAGTATTTT. Translating gives CAWSMGQPTQYF.

J is TRBJ1-2 and V is TRBV6-5, with D unclear. CDR1 is MNHEY and CDR2 is SVGAGI in the germline V gene. The CDR3 totals 14 residues. V was cut by 5 bases and J by 8 bases, with 18 bases left in between. The CDR3, as DNA: TGTGCCAGCAGTCCCCCGGGGAGGGTCGGCGGCTACACCTTC. As protein: CASSPPGRVGGYTF.

This clone was seen just once. DNA for the CDR3: TGTGCCTGGAGTGTATCTGACCAGAGCTCTGGAAACACCATATATTTT. Translated, it gives CAWSVSDQSSGNTIYF. The chain recombines TRBV30 with TRBJ1-3; no reliable D call. CDR1 and CDR2 from the germline V gene are GTSNPN and SVGIG (reference sequence). This CDR3 has 16 amino acids. V was shortened by 0 bases and J by 0 bases, with 12 bases between the two germline ends.

This clone was detected only a few times. V usage is TRBV24-1 and J usage is TRBJ2-2; D is tentatively TRBD1 or TRBD2 (6 bases each). The CDR3 totals 15 residues. Germline-derived CDR1 and CDR2 are KGHDR and SFDVKD. The ends were cut back, 4 bases at V and 5 bases at J, with 13 bases in the middle. The CDR3 DNA reads as TGTGCCACCAGTGAAGGGGGGACGAGGACCGGGGAGCTGTTTTTT. It translates to CATSEGGTRTGELFF.

The chain uses TRBV2 and TRBJ2-5; TRBD2 agrees at 9 bases. Unmatched junction bases numbered 7, after V lost 5 bases and J lost 3 bases. CDR3 length: 15 amino acids. Germline CDR1 and CDR2: SNHLY and FYNNEI. This CDR3 reads CASSPGSGGKETQYF. CDR3 coding DNA: TGTGCCAGCAGTCCGGGGAGCGGGGGGAAAGAGACCCAGTACTTC.